These T cell receptor beta chains were read from a single sample in a study of blood T cell repertoires in COVID-19. Produced via immunoSEQ multiplex PCR; TCRdb's table is partial and in-frame only. In the table there are roughly 100,000 clones, around 86% of which are singletons. The source material was peripheral blood. Every receptor here comes from a woman aged 80 or over with active or convalescent COVID-19. CDR3s include the opening cysteine and the closing phenylalanine or tryptophan. The order of the fields is J gene, V gene, clone size, D gene, CDR3 DNA, CDR3 protein. D genes are given only for firm matches. A clone size is listed for some rows: how often the clone was seen (once, few, many), or a class if it is expanded.

J: TRBJ1-2; V: TRBV6-5; size: NA; D: NA; DNA: TGTGCCAGCAGTTACGCCGGGAATAACTATGGCTACACCTTC; CDR3: CASSYAGNNYGYTF
J: TRBJ2-1; V: TRBV6-2/TRBV6-3; size: NA; D: TRBD2; DNA: TGTGCCAGCAGTTACCCGGGACTAGCGGGTTACAATGAGCAGTTCTTC; CDR3: CASSYPGLAGYNEQFF
J: TRBJ1-6; V: TRBV5-1; size: NA; D: NA; DNA: TGCGCCAGCAGCTTGGTGTCAGGGCGGTTTTCTTCACCCCTCCACTTT; CDR3: CASSLVSGRFSSPLHF
J: TRBJ2-7; V: TRBV29-1; size: NA; D: NA; DNA: TGCAGCGTTGAAGACAGGGAAGGGGGCTACGAGCAGTACTTC; CDR3: CSVEDREGGYEQYF
J: TRBJ2-2; V: TRBV6-5; size: NA; D: TRBD2; DNA: TGTGCCAGCAGTTACGGATTGGGAGGGACCCCCGGGGAGCTGTTTTTT; CDR3: CASSYGLGGTPGELFF
J: TRBJ2-3; V: TRBV5-1; size: NA; D: TRBD2; DNA: TGCGCCAGCAGCTTCCCGGGAGGGGGCACAGATACGCAGTATTTT; CDR3: CASSFPGGGTDTQYF
J: TRBJ2-7; V: TRBV4-3; size: NA; D: TRBD2; DNA: TGCGCCAGCAGCCCCGGGGGGGGCTACTACGAGCAGTACTTC; CDR3: CASSPGGGYYEQYF
J: TRBJ2-3; V: TRBV9; size: NA; D: NA; DNA: TGTGCCAGCAGCGTAGGAGGTAGTGCTCAGACAGATACGCAGTATTTT; CDR3: CASSVGGSAQTDTQYF
J: TRBJ2-5; V: TRBV19; size: NA; D: TRBD1; DNA: TGTGCCAGTAGTATGGGGACAGGGGTGAACCTAGAGACCCAGTACTTC; CDR3: CASSMGTGVNLETQYF
J: TRBJ1-1; V: TRBV19; size: few; D: NA; DNA: TGTGCCAGTAGTGGTTTTGGAGGCACTGAAGCTTTCTTT; CDR3: CASSGFGGTEAFF
J: TRBJ2-2; V: TRBV5-1; size: NA; D: NA; DNA: TGCGCCAGCAGCTTGGACTTTAGTTACACCGGGGAGCTGTTTTTT; CDR3: CASSLDFSYTGELFF
J: TRBJ2-2; V: TRBV2; size: NA; D: NA; DNA: TGTGCCAGCAGGTCGGGACACACGAACACCGGGGAGCTGTTTTTT; CDR3: CASRSGHTNTGELFF
J: TRBJ2-7; V: TRBV6-5; size: NA; D: NA; DNA: TGTGCCAGCACCCACCAGGATGAGCAGTACTTC; CDR3: CASTHQDEQYF
J: TRBJ1-5; V: TRBV18; size: NA; D: TRBD1; DNA: TGTGCCAGCTCGCCGACAGGGGGCCCTAATTCTAATCAGCCCCAGCATTTT; CDR3: CASSPTGGPNSNQPQHF
J: TRBJ2-3; V: TRBV3-1/TRBV3-2; size: NA; D: NA; DNA: TGTGCCAGCAAGGGAGGAACAGATACGCAGTATTTT; CDR3: CASKGGTDTQYF
J: TRBJ1-4; V: TRBV15; size: NA; D: TRBD1; DNA: TGTGCCACCAGCAGGTCCAGGGGGCCGGAAGAAAAACTGTTTTTT; CDR3: CATSRSRGPEEKLFF
J: TRBJ1-2; V: TRBV27; size: NA; D: NA; DNA: TGTGCCAGCGGCACCACAGGTTTTTTCACCTTC; CDR3: CASGTTGFFTF
J: TRBJ2-7; V: TRBV29-1; size: NA; D: NA; DNA: TGCAGCGTTTTCCAGGGTGCAGGCGAGCAGTACTTC; CDR3: CSVFQGAGEQYF
J: TRBJ1-2; V: TRBV29-1; size: NA; D: NA; DNA: TGCAGCGTTTTTCTGGGGGGTCGCCACTATGGCTACACCTTC; CDR3: CSVFLGGRHYGYTF
J: TRBJ2-2; V: TRBV10-3; size: NA; D: TRBD1; DNA: TGTGCCATCACGGTCGGGACAGGGGTGAACACCGGGGAGCTGTTTTTT; CDR3: CAITVGTGVNTGELFF
J: TRBJ1-2; V: TRBV18; size: NA; D: TRBD1; DNA: TGTGCCAGCTCACCAGACAGGGACTATGGCTACACCTTC; CDR3: CASSPDRDYGYTF
J: TRBJ2-3; V: TRBV2; size: NA; D: NA; DNA: TGTGCCAGCAGTGAAGACCTTAGCGGCACAGATACGCAGTATTTT; CDR3: CASSEDLSGTDTQYF
J: TRBJ1-4; V: TRBV28; size: NA; D: NA; DNA: TGTGCCAGCAGTCGGCCAGGGGAAAAACTGTTTTTT; CDR3: CASSRPGEKLFF
J: TRBJ1-2; V: TRBV28; size: once; D: TRBD1; DNA: TGTGCCATTACGACAGGGACTAACTATGGCTACACCTTC; CDR3: CAITTGTNYGYTF